One and the same sample provided the 19 T cell receptor beta chains below, sequenced in a study of regulatory T cells in long-lasting Graves disease. The time point: persistent/refractory GD, antithyroid drugs over 5 years with positive TRAb. After RNA was extracted from PBMCs, the TCR library was made from it. Construction of TCR beta libraries relied on iRepertoire HTBI primers and on Arm-PCR targeting CDR3 regions. TCRdb reprocessed the multiplex PCR reads with MiXCR, giving one entry per CDR3 protein. In the table there are 600,000 to 850,000 distinct CDR3 sequences, about 30% of which are singletons. The source was peripheral blood mononuclear cells (PBMCs), collected when the disease was refractory, from a patient treated with antithyroid drugs. Receptor source: a female donor with Graves disease.

V and J are TRBV27 and TRBJ1-6; TRBD1 agrees at 9 bases. V trimming: 2 bases; J trimming: 8 bases; junction bases outside the gene matches: 7. This CDR3 spans 16 amino acids. Germline CDR1 is MNHEY and CDR2 is SMNVEV (reference sequence). As DNA, the CDR3 is TGTGCCAGCAGTTTAGTCGGAGGGACAGGGCATTCACCCCTCCACTTT. Protein sequence: CASSLVGGTGHSPLHF.

This chain links TRBV20-1 with TRBJ2-4; D gene uncertain. The CDR3 extends over 13 amino acids. V was shortened by 0 bases and J by 8 bases, with 11 bases between the two germline ends. Germline-derived CDR1 and CDR2 are DFQATT and SNEGSKA (reference sequence). The DNA of the CDR3 is TGCAGTGCTAGAGATCGATCCTGGGACATTCAGTACTTC. Its translation: CSARDRSWDIQYF.

V is TRBV7-2 and J is TRBJ1-1; tentatively, D is TRBD1 (6 bases). CDR3 length: 14 residues. Trimming cost V 8 bases and J 6 bases, with 19 bases left between them. Germline lookup yields CDR1 SGHTA and CDR2 FQGNSA. DNA for the CDR3: TGTGCCAGCTGGGATACAGGGCTGTCGGCTGAAGCTTTCTTT. This gives the protein CASWDTGLSAEAFF. Filled out from reference TRBV7-2 and TRBJ1-1, the complete variable domain reads GAGVSQSPSNKVTEKGKDVELRCDPISGHTALYWYRQSLGQGLEFLIYFQGNSAPDKSGLPSDRFSAERTGGSVSTLTIQRTQQEDSAVYLCASWDTGLSAEAFFGQGTRLTVV.

CDR3 nucleotides: TGTGCCAGCAGCTTATTAGCGGGAGAATCCGGGGAGCTGTTTTTT. It encodes CASSLLAGESGELFF. The chain uses TRBV7-6 and TRBJ2-2; 9 nucleotides match TRBD2. Germline CDR1 and CDR2: SGHVS and FNYEAQ. The CDR3 totals 15 residues. V gave up 2 bases and J gave up 6 bases; unmatched junction bases: 4. Full variable domain (missing parts from reference TRBV7-6 and TRBJ2-2): GAGVSQSPRYKVTKRGQDVALRCDPISGHVSLYWYRQALGQGPEFLTYFNYEAQQDKSGLPNDRFSAERPEGSISTLTIQRTEQRDSAMYRCASSLLAGESGELFFGEGSRLTVL.

The sample holds a few counts of this clonotype. The chain joins TRBV20-1 to TRBJ1-2; 8 nucleotides match TRBD1. With V trimmed by 6 bases and J by 0 bases, 15 bases remained unmatched. This CDR3 is 17 amino acids long. Germline V gene lookup returns CDR1 DFQATT and CDR2 SNEGSKA (reference sequence). CDR3 loop: CSAGSKTQGGTNYGYTF. For the CDR3, the DNA is TGCAGTGCCGGTTCTAAGACACAGGGGGGGACTAACTATGGCTACACCTTC.

This clonotype was detected only once. Just one base apart from a much larger clone, this may be a read error. The chain joins TRBV28 to TRBJ1-4; 8 bases map to TRBD1. The J segment lost 5 bases and the V segment lost 8 bases, leaving 13 bases of the junction unmatched. This CDR3 contains 16 residues. CDR1 MDHEN and CDR2 SYDVKM come from the germline V gene. The CDR3 DNA is TGTGCCAGCTCGCTCGACCCCGGGACAGGAAATGAAAAACTGTTTTTT. Amino acid sequence: CASSLDPGTGNEKLFF.

The chain employs TRBV9 and TRBJ1-2; 10 positions match TRBD1. CDR3 length equals 16 residues. Germline V lookup: CDR1 SGDLS, CDR2 YYNGEE. Unmatched junction bases numbered 7, after V lost 3 bases and J lost 2 bases. The CDR3 sequence is CASSALPGQGNYGYTF. The CDR3 nucleotides are TGTGCCAGCAGCGCCCTACCGGGACAGGGGAACTATGGCTACACCTTC.

This clonotype was seen a few times. This chain connects TRBV28 to TRBJ1-1; 8 bases align to TRBD1. The junction had 10 bases not matched to a gene; V was cut back by 5 bases and J by 5 bases. The CDR3 totals 15 residues. Germline-derived CDR1 and CDR2 are MDHEN and SYDVKM. CDR3 sequence (DNA): TGTGCCAGCAGTCGATCGTTCAGGGGGCGGACTGAAGCTTTCTTT. Residues: CASSRSFRGRTEAFF. Using reference TRBV28 and TRBJ1-1 for the parts outside the CDR3, the full variable domain is DVKVTQSSRYLVKRTGEKVFLECVQDMDHENMFWYRQDPGLGLRLIYFSYDVKMKEKGDIPEGYSVSREKKERFSLILESASTNQTSMYLCASSRSFRGRTEAFFGQGTRLTVV.

There are a few counts of this clonotype. This chain connects TRBV28 to TRBJ1-2; no firm D call. V was cut by 6 bases and J by 4 bases, with 15 bases left in between. The CDR3 spans 14 residues. Germline V CDR1 and CDR2: MDHEN, SYDVKM. As DNA, the CDR3 is TGTGCCAGCAGCCAAGAAGGGATCTTCTATGGCTACACCTTC. Protein: CASSQEGIFYGYTF.

The V gene is TRBV28, the J gene TRBJ1-5, with a weak D call TRBD1 (5 bases). The CDR3 covers 13 residues. V lost 7 bases, J lost 3 bases, and 10 bases lay in between. Germline loops: CDR1 MDHEN, CDR2 SYDVKM. CDR3 in DNA: TGTGCCAGCACGCAGGGCATCAATCAGCCCCAGCATTTT. It encodes CASTQGINQPQHF.

In this sample, this clonotype turned up a few times. This chain uses TRBV6-1 with TRBJ1-2; no firm D call. CDR1 is MNHNS and CDR2 is SASEGT in the germline V gene. The V gene lost 10 bases and the J gene lost 1 base, with 10 bases spanning the gap. The CDR3 sequence is 12 residues long. The CDR3 spells CATPGRNYGYTF. DNA of the CDR3: TGTGCCACCCCAGGCCGTAACTATGGCTACACCTTC.

This sequence joins TRBV29-1 and TRBJ1-1, with 7 nucleotides matching TRBD1. The CDR3 contains 16 residues. Germline loops: CDR1 SQVTM, CDR2 ANQGSEA. V lost 0 bases and J lost 1; bases outside the gene matches: 8. As DNA, the CDR3 is TGCAGCGTTGAAGAGCGGTGGGGGACAGAGAACACTGAAGCTTTCTTT. It is translated as CSVEERWGTENTEAFF.

The chain recombines TRBV9 with TRBJ1-2; 7 positions agree with TRBD1. The length of the CDR3 is 18 residues. In germline, CDR1 is SGDLS, CDR2 YYNGEE. The J segment lost 2 bases and the V segment lost 3 bases, leaving 16 bases of the junction unmatched. The DNA for the CDR3 is TGTGCCAGCAGCGGAGCCGATAGTTCTAGGGGACAGAACTATGGCTACACCTTC. Translating it yields CASSGADSSRGQNYGYTF.

This clonotype was counted only a few times. This sequence joins TRBV30 and TRBJ1-4; 10 nucleotides agree with TRBD1. This CDR3 contains 13 residues. Unmatched junction bases numbered 6, after V lost 7 bases and J lost 7 bases. The germline gives CDR1 GTSNPN, CDR2 SVGIG (reference sequence). Here the CDR3 DNA reads TGTGCCTCAAAGACAGGGGGCACTGAAAAACTGTTTTTT. This codes for CASKTGGTEKLFF.

This clonotype was seen more than once but under ten times. The chain combines TRBV30 with TRBJ1-5; D perhaps matches TRBD1 (5 bases). Trimming removed 2 bases from V and 2 bases from J, with 10 bases in between. CDR1 and CDR2 from the germline V gene are GTSNPN and SVGIG (reference sequence). The CDR3 is 14 residues long. The CDR3, as DNA: TGTGCCTGGAGTCCAGGGAGGGGCAATCAGCCCCAGCATTTT. Residues: CAWSPGRGNQPQHF.

This rearrangement joins TRBV29-1 to TRBJ1-1, with D unclear. V was shortened by 4 bases and J by 10 bases, with 13 bases between the two germline ends. CDR3 size: 11 residues. Germline loops: CDR1 SQVTM, CDR2 ANQGSEA. The CDR3 coding sequence is TGCAGCGTTGGAGTGGGAAGTGGAGCTTTCTTT. This encodes CSVGVGSGAFF.

This clonotype has more than one count but fewer than ten. The chain combines TRBV12-3 or TRBV12-4 with TRBJ1-1; unclear D gene. V was pared by 3 bases and J by 5 bases, with 7 bases between. The CDR3 is 12 residues long. This CDR3 reads CASSFGWTEAFF. CDR3 coding DNA: TGTGCCAGCAGTTTTGGGTGGACTGAAGCTTTCTTT.

V is TRBV20-1 and J is TRBJ2-5, with 15 bases fitting TRBD2. The germline gives CDR1 DFQATT, CDR2 SNEGSKA (reference sequence). The CDR3 length is 16 residues. V dropped 5 bases and J dropped 1; count of bases not matched to a gene: 5. DNA of the CDR3: TGCAGTGCTTCCGGGACTAGCGGGAGGAGCCAAGAGACCCAGTACTTC. Amino acid sequence: CSASGTSGRSQETQYF.

This clonotype was counted ten times or more. This chain links TRBV2 with TRBJ1-2; 8 nucleotides align to TRBD1. Losses at the gene ends were 6 bases for V and 7 bases for J; bases not matched to a gene: 10. This CDR3 has 14 amino acids. Germline V gene lookup returns CDR1 SNHLY and CDR2 FYNNEI. CDR3 nucleotide sequence: TGTGCCAGCAGCCTCGGTCCCGGGACAGGTGGCTACACCTTC. Amino acid sequence: CASSLGPGTGGYTF.